This is a list of T cell receptor beta chains from one sample in a study of cytomegalovirus exposure and HLA in healthy donors. Using immunoSEQ multiplex PCR, the repertoire was profiled, and TCRdb retains in-frame clones only, with some absent. The table includes some 180,000 clones, roughly 86% detected once. Sequencing used PBMCs. Receptors were obtained from a man aged 40-49 years in good health and CMV-seropositive. Each CDR3 is given with its conserved first and last residue. A D gene is named only where the DNA matches it firmly. Rows may omit the clone size; those that give it use once, few, many or a size class.

>TRBD2|TRBJ2-1|TRBV9|NA
TGTGCCAGCAGCGTGGACCCCTCGGGACTAGCGGGAACTGAGCAGTTCTTC
CASSVDPSGLAGTEQFF
>TRBD1|TRBJ2-3|TRBV7-9|NA
TGTGCCAGCAGCCCCCAGGACAGGGGAGGGGATACGCAGTATTTT
CASSPQDRGGDTQYF
>TRBD1|TRBJ1-1|TRBV19|NA
TGTGCCAGTAGTCCCCACAGGGGGCAGAGAACTGAAGCTTTCTTT
CASSPHRGQRTEAFF
>TRBD2|TRBJ2-7|TRBV19|NA
TGTGCCAGTCAGCTAGCGGGAGGGCCGTCCTACGAGCAGTACTTC
CASQLAGGPSYEQYF
>TRBD1|TRBJ2-7|TRBV18|NA
TGTGCCAGCTCACCGAGGACAGGGGCCTACGAGCAGTACTTC
CASSPRTGAYEQYF
>TRBD1|TRBJ1-5|TRBV14|NA
TGTGCCAGCAGCGCAGCAGGACAGGGAAGCAATCAGCCCCAGCATTTT
CASSAAGQGSNQPQHF
>NA|TRBJ2-7|TRBV6-5|few
TGTGCCAGCAGTTACTCGCAGGGGCACGAGCAGTACTTC
CASSYSQGHEQYF
>NA|TRBJ2-1|TRBV5-4|NA
TGTGCCAGCAGCGGGGAGGTAGAGGGTTACAATGAGCAGTTCTTC
CASSGEVEGYNEQFF
>NA|TRBJ2-7|TRBV30|NA
TGTGCCTGGAGGGAGGACAGTGAGGTGTACGAGCAGTACTTC
CAWREDSEVYEQYF
>TRBD2|TRBJ2-1|TRBV5-8|NA
TGTGCCAGCAGCTCCCCTCTAGCGGGGGGGCGCAATGAGCAGTTCTTC
CASSSPLAGGRNEQFF
>NA|TRBJ1-3|TRBV7-9|NA
TGTGCCAGCAGCACAGACGACGGAACTGGAAACACCATATATTTT
CASSTDDGTGNTIYF
>NA|TRBJ1-4|TRBV7-8|NA
TGTGCCAGCAGCCACGGGACGGGAGGGGAAAAACTGTTTTTT
CASSHGTGGEKLFF
>NA|TRBJ2-1|TRBV5-1|NA
TGCGCCAGCAGCTTGGGGACACAACGCCACAATGAGCAGTTCTTC
CASSLGTQRHNEQFF
>TRBD2|TRBJ2-2|TRBV5-1|NA
TGCGCCAGCAGCTTGGAGGCTAGCGGGTTCGTGGGGGAGCTGTTTTTT
CASSLEASGFVGELFF
>TRBD2|TRBJ2-2|TRBV19|NA
TGTGCCAGTAGTATATATGCTAGCGGGCCCATAAACACCGGGGAGCTGTTTTTT
CASSIYASGPINTGELFF
>NA|TRBJ1-6|TRBV5-8|once
TGTGCCAGCAGCCCGGGAGGGGTTCCGGGTTCACCCCTCCACTTT
CASSPGGVPGSPLHF
>TRBD1|TRBJ1-4|TRBV28|NA
TGTGCCAGCAGTCCGATCGACAGGGAGGAAAAACTGTTTTTT
CASSPIDREEKLFF
>NA|TRBJ2-7|TRBV29-1|NA
TGCAGCGTTGAAGATCCACGGACACCCTACGAGCAGTACTTC
CSVEDPRTPYEQYF
>TRBD1|TRBJ2-5|TRBV5-1|NA
TGCGCCAGCAGCAAGAACAGGGGGGAGACCCAGTACTTC
CASSKNRGETQYF
>NA|TRBJ2-1|TRBV7-9|NA
TGTGCCAGCAGCTTAAAGTTCGGAGACAATGAGCAGTTCTTC
CASSLKFGDNEQFF
>NA|TRBJ2-7|TRBV11-2|NA
TGTGCCAGCAGCTTAGTAGCCAAACCGGATTACGAGCAGTACTTC
CASSLVAKPDYEQYF
>NA|TRBJ2-1|TRBV4-1|NA
TGCGCCAGCAGTCAAGGGGCCTCCTACAATGAGCAGTTCTTC
CASSQGASYNEQFF
>TRBD2|TRBJ2-3|TRBV6-1|NA
TGTGCCAGCACCCTAAAGCGGGAGGTTCCACATACGCAGTATTTT
CASTLKREVPHTQYF
>TRBD2|TRBJ2-2|TRBV5-1|NA
TGCGCCAGCAGCTACCCGACTAGCGGGTCCGGGGAGCTGTTTTTT
CASSYPTSGSGELFF
>NA|TRBJ2-3|TRBV28|NA
TGTGCCAGCAGTCCAGCCGGAGCCGCTAGCACAGATACGCAGTATTTT
CASSPAGAASTDTQYF